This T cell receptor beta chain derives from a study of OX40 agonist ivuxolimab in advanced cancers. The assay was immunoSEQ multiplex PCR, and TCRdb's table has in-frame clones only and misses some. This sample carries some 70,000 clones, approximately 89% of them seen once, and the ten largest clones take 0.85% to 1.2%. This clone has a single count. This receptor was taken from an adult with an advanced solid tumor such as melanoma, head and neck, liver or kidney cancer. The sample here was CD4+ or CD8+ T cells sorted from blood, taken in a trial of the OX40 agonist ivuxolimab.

The CDR3 region is CAWSVPGAGNEQYF. The CDR3 region has the DNA TGTGCCTGGAGTGTTCCAGGGGCAGGGAACGAGCAGTACTTC. This chain joins TRBV30 and TRBJ2-7, with D perhaps TRBD1 (6 bases). V was clipped by 0 bases and J by 5 bases, with 14 bases between them. In germline, CDR1 is GTSNPN, CDR2 SVGIG (reference sequence). The CDR3 has 14 residues.